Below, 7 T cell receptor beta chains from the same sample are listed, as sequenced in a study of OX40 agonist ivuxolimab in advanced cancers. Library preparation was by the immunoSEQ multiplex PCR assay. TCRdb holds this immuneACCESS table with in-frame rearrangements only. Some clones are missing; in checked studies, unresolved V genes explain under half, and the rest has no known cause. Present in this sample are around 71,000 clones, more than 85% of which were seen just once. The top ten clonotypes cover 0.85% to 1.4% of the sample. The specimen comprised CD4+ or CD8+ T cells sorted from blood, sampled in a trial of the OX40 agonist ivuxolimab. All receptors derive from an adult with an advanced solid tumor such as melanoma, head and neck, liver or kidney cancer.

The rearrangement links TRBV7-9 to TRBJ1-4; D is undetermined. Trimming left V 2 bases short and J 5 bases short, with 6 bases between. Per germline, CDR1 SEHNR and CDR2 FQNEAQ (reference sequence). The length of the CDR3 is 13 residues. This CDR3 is CASSLSHNEKLFF. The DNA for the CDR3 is TGTGCCAGCAGCTTATCGCACAATGAAAAACTGTTTTTT.

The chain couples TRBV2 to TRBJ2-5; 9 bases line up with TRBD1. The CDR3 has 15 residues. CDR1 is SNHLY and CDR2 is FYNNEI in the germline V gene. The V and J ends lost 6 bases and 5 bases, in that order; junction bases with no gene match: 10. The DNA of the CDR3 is TGTGCCAGCAGGAAGGTCGGACAGGGGAGGGAGACCCAGTACTTC. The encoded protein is CASRKVGQGRETQYF.

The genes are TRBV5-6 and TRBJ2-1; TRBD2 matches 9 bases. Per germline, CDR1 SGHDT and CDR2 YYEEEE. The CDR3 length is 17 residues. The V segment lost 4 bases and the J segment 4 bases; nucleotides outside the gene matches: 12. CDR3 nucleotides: TGTGCCAGCAGCCTCGGGACTAGCCGGCTCGTTTACAATGAGCAGTTCTTC. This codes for CASSLGTSRLVYNEQFF.

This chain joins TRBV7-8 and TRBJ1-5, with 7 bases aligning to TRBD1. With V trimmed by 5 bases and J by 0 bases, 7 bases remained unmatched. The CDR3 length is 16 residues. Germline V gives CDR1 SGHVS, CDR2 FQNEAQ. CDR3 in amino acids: CASSKGQITSNQPQHF. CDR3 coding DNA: TGTGCCAGCAGCAAGGGACAGATAACTAGCAATCAGCCCCAGCATTTT.

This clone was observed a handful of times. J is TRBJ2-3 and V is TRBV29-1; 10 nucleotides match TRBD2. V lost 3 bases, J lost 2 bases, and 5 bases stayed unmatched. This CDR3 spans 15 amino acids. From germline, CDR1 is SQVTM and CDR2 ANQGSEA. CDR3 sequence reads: CSVEKREGLTDTQYF. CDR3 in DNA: TGCAGCGTTGAGAAGCGGGAGGGACTCACAGATACGCAGTATTTT.

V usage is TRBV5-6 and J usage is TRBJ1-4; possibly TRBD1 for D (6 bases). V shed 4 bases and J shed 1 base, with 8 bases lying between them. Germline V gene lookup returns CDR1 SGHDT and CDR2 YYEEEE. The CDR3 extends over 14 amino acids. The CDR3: CASSVRGTNEKLFF. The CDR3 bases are TGTGCCAGCAGCGTCAGGGGAACTAATGAAAAACTGTTTTTT.

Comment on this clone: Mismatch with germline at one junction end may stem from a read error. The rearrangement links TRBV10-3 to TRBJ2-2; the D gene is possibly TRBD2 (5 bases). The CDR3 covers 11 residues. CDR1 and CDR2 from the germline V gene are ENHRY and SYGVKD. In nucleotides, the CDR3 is TGTGCCATCAGTAAACACCGGGGAGCTGTTTTT. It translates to CAISKHRGAVF.